A single sample is the source of the 5 T cell receptor beta chains below, sequenced in a study of T cells in Graves' hyperthyroidism and ophthalmopathy (dated by TCRdb to the late 2010s). Library preparation was by multiplex PCR. The instrument was an Illumina HiSeq 2000. The TCR beta CDR3 regions were amplified from the RNA transcripts. A first-round RT-PCR of the TCR CDR3 used the HTBI primer set with the Qiagen OneStep RT-PCR kit. Starting from the raw public reads, TCRdb applied fastp trimming at Q25, assembled clones with MiXCR and retained in-frame beta chains. Identical CDR3 proteins give one entry, which carries the most common genes and DNA. The table for this sample lists 360,000 or so distinct CDR3 sequences; around a sixth of them were counted only once. Around 15% of the sample goes to the ten largest clones. Sequencing used blood. Source of these receptors: a woman aged 40 to 55 with Graves' ophthalmopathy.

In this sample, this clonotype turned up many times. This chain joins TRBV15 and TRBJ2-1; D uncertain. CDR3 length: 13 amino acids. V dropped 8 bases and J dropped 1 base, with 9 bases sitting between them. Germline-derived CDR1 and CDR2 are LNHNV and YYDKDF (reference sequence). The CDR3 coding sequence is TGTGCCACCCTGGCCGAGTCCTACAATGAGCAGTTCTTC. It is translated as CATLAESYNEQFF.

This rearrangement joins TRBV7-2 to TRBJ2-5, with 9 bases that match TRBD2. Germline CDR1 is SGHTA and CDR2 is FQGNSA. V lost 7 bases and J lost 6; bases outside the gene matches: 12. The CDR3 is 15 amino acids. In DNA form, the CDR3 reads TGTGCCAGCACCCGGGGTCTAGCGGGATCAAAGACCCAGTACTTC. This encodes CASTRGLAGSKTQYF. The full variable domain, in which reference TRBV7-2 and TRBJ2-5 provide the parts outside the CDR3, is GAGVSQSPSNKVTEKGKDVELRCDPISGHTALYWYRQSLGQGLEFLIYFQGNSAPDKSGLPSDRFSAERTGGSVSTLTIQRTQQEDSAVYLCASTRGLAGSKTQYFGPGTRLLVL.

This clonotype was observed many times. This sequence joins TRBV10-3 and TRBJ1-1; possibly TRBD1 for D (6 bases). Trimming pared 5 bases from V and 1 base from J, leaving 17 bases between. The V gene's germline CDR1 is ENHRY and CDR2 SYGVKD. The CDR3 totals 16 residues. The CDR3 nucleotides are TGTGCCATCAGTCCCCGTAACGACAGGACGAACACTGAAGCTTTCTTT. Protein product: CAISPRNDRTNTEAFF.

This clonotype was recorded at least ten times. V is TRBV15 and J is TRBJ2-7; perhaps TRBD2 as D (5 bases). CDR1 is LNHNV and CDR2 is YYDKDF in the germline V gene (reference sequence). The CDR3 contains 16 residues. Trimming took 5 bases from V and 4 from J, leaving 21 bases between them. The CDR3: CATSPTRTRLNYEQYF. CDR3 nucleotides: TGTGCCACCAGCCCTACTAGAACCCGACTAAATTACGAGCAGTACTTC.

This clonotype was picked up many times. The chain combines TRBV20-1 with TRBJ2-7, with 11 bases identical to TRBD2. Germline trimming cut 6 bases from V and 4 bases from J; bases unmatched to any gene: 5. The CDR3 runs to 13 residues. CDR1 is DFQATT, CDR2 SNEGSKA, per germline (reference sequence). CDR3 loop: CSATSGSFYEQYF. The DNA of the CDR3 is TGCAGTGCAACTAGCGGGAGTTTTTACGAGCAGTACTTC.